A single sample is the source of the 15 T cell receptor beta chains below, sequenced in a study of siplizumab effects on memory and regulatory T cells. The assay was immunoSEQ multiplex PCR, and TCRdb's table has in-frame clones only and misses some. The sample has under 140,000 clones, about nine tenths seen once. The sample comprised CD4+ T cells sorted from blood. These receptors were obtained from a human donor in good health.

The chain is built from TRBV2 and TRBJ2-6; D remains unclear. Trimming stripped 3 bases from V and 1 base from J, with 10 bases between. The CDR3 is 16 residues long. In germline, CDR1 is SNHLY, CDR2 FYNNEI. The CDR3 reads CASSDDNSSGANVLTF. DNA of the CDR3: TGTGCCAGCAGTGACGACAATTCGTCTGGGGCCAACGTCCTGACTTTC. The full variable domain, in which reference TRBV2 and TRBJ2-6 provide the parts outside the CDR3, is EPEVTQTPSHQVTQMGQEVILRCVPISNHLYFYWYRQILGQKVEFLVSFYNNEISEKSEIFDDQFSVERPDGSNFTLKIRSTKLEDSAMYFCASSDDNSSGANVLTFGAGSRLTVL.

This sequence joins TRBV4-1 and TRBJ2-2; D is unresolved. This CDR3 spans 15 amino acids. V was trimmed by 4 bases and J by 3 bases, leaving 12 bases between them. Germline V gene lookup returns CDR1 MGHRA and CDR2 YSYEKL. The CDR3 DNA sequence: TGCGCCAGCAGCCTAACCTATGGCGACACCGGGGAGCTGTTTTTT. This translates into CASSLTYGDTGELFF.

The count of this clone is one. The CDR3 reads CASRAGTGFTDTQYF. The DNA of the CDR3 is TGTGCCAGCAGGGCCGGGACAGGGTTCACAGATACGCAGTATTTT. The rearrangement links TRBV2 to TRBJ2-3; 9 bases fit TRBD1. This CDR3 has 15 residues. Trimming cost V 6 bases and J 2 bases; bases outside gene matches: 6. The V gene's germline CDR1 is SNHLY and CDR2 FYNNEI.

This chain's CDR3 is CSVDTGTNTEAFF. DNA of the CDR3: TGCAGCGTTGATACAGGGACCAACACTGAAGCTTTCTTT. The genes are TRBV29-1 and TRBJ1-1, with TRBD1 as a possible D gene (6 bases). Germline CDR1 SQVTM, CDR2 ANQGSEA. This CDR3 spans 13 amino acids. The ends were cut back, 3 bases at V and 2 bases at J, with 10 bases in the middle.

This chain joins TRBV15 and TRBJ2-5; D gene uncertain. The CDR3 runs to 12 residues. The germline V gene has CDR1 LNHNV and CDR2 YYDKDF (reference sequence). V lost 0 bases, J lost 5 bases, and 4 bases lay in between. The CDR3 nucleotides are TGTGCCACCAGCAGAGATCACGAGACCCAGTACTTC. Translating gives CATSRDHETQYF.

This chain joins TRBV5-1 and TRBJ2-1; 9 positions match TRBD2. Germline V CDR1 and CDR2: SGHRS, YFSETQ. The CDR3 covers 16 residues. J lost 8 bases, V lost 0 bases, and 9 bases had no gene match. The CDR3 here is CASSLEVLAGAYEQFF. The CDR3 nucleotides read TGCGCCAGCAGCTTGGAAGTTTTAGCGGGAGCCTATGAGCAGTTCTTC.

This rearrangement joins TRBV4-1 to TRBJ2-1, with D tentatively TRBD1 (5 bases). Germline CDR1 reads MGHRA; CDR2 reads YSYEKL. The CDR3 contains 13 residues. V was trimmed by 0 bases and J by 8 bases, leaving 8 bases between them. The CDR3 loop reads CASSQDGAYEQFF. CDR3 in DNA: TGCGCCAGCAGCCAAGATGGGGCTTATGAGCAGTTCTTC.

The V and J genes are TRBV5-1 and TRBJ2-7; D gene uncertain. Germline V gene sequence: CDR1 SGHRS, CDR2 YFSETQ. The CDR3 covers 12 residues. The germline V and J ends were trimmed by 1 base and 2 bases, with 4 bases remaining between them. The CDR3 DNA sequence: TGCGCCAGCAGCTTGACAGCCTACGAGCAGTACTTC. Residues: CASSLTAYEQYF. Drawing the rest from reference TRBV5-1 and TRBJ2-7, the complete variable domain is KAGVTQTPRYLIKTRGQQVTLSCSPISGHRSVSWYQQTPGQGLQFLFEYFSETQRNKGNFPGRFSGRQFSNSRSEMNVSTLELGDSALYLCASSLTAYEQYFGPGTRLTVT.

The CDR3 is CASSLGQTSTDTQYF. The CDR3 bases are TGTGCCAGCAGCTTGGGACAGACTAGCACAGATACGCAGTATTTT. The chain combines TRBV7-2 with TRBJ2-3; 7 nucleotides line up with TRBD1. Germline V gene sequence: CDR1 SGHTA, CDR2 FQGNSA. The CDR3 length is 15 residues. V was pared by 3 bases and J by 0 bases, with 3 bases of the junction left unmatched.

This clone showed up just once. The chain uses TRBV6-5 and TRBJ1-1; no reliable D call. Trimming stripped 2 bases from V and 4 bases from J, with 8 bases between. This CDR3 is built from 13 residues. Germline lookup yields CDR1 MNHEY and CDR2 SVGAGI. CDR3 sequence: CASSYARSTEAFF. CDR3 nucleotides: TGTGCCAGCAGTTACGCCCGGAGCACTGAAGCTTTCTTT.

The J gene is TRBJ2-5, the V gene TRBV27; maybe TRBD1 (6 bases). Germline V gives CDR1 MNHEY, CDR2 SMNVEV (reference sequence). The CDR3 is 17 residues long. Trimming took off 2 bases at V and 3 bases at J, with 19 bases between the two ends. This CDR3 is CASSLRQGRWFEETQYF. In DNA, the CDR3 is TGTGCCAGCAGTTTAAGGCAGGGGCGGTGGTTTGAAGAGACCCAGTACTTC.

V is TRBV9 and J is TRBJ1-3; 8 nucleotides agree with TRBD1. V lost 0 bases to trimming and J lost 1 base; unmatched junction nucleotides: 0. Germline V gene data show CDR1 as SGDLS and CDR2 as YYNGEE. The CDR3 length is 15 residues. The CDR3 sequence: CASSVGTGSGNTIYF. The CDR3 bases are TGTGCCAGCAGCGTAGGGACAGGGTCTGGAAACACCATATATTTT.

V usage is TRBV6-4 and J usage is TRBJ2-7, with TRBD2 as a possible D gene (6 bases). This CDR3 contains 15 residues. Trimming removed 5 bases from V and 0 bases from J, with 14 bases in between. CDR1 is MRHNA, CDR2 SNTAGT, per germline. This chain's CDR3 is CASSKWRVCSYEQYF. In DNA form, the CDR3 reads TGTGCCAGCAGTAAATGGAGGGTCTGCTCCTACGAGCAGTACTTC.

The sample holds a few counts of this clone. The chain recombines TRBV6-1 with TRBJ1-5; D perhaps matches TRBD1 (5 bases). CDR1 and CDR2 (germline): MNHNS, SASEGT. The CDR3 has 13 residues. Trimming stripped 4 bases from V and 3 bases from J, with 7 bases between. CDR3 protein: CASSGQINQPQHF. The CDR3 coding sequence is TGTGCCAGCAGTGGACAGATCAATCAGCCCCAGCATTTT.

This clone has just one count. V usage is TRBV6-5 and J usage is TRBJ2-7; D gene unclear. The V and J ends lost 6 bases and 2 bases respectively, with 14 bases between them. This CDR3 is built from 14 residues. Germline V gene data show CDR1 as MNHEY and CDR2 as SVGAGI. The CDR3 sequence is CASRTRGRTYEQYF. The CDR3 DNA reads as TGTGCCAGCAGAACCCGCGGCAGAACCTACGAGCAGTACTTC.